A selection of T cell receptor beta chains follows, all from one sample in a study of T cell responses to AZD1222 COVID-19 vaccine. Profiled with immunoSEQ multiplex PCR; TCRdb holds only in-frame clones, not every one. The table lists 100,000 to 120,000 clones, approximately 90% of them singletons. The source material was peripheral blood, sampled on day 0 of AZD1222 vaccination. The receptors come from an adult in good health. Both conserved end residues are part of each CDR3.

CASSGDRAYEQYF	TRBV28	TRBJ2-7
CASSLGVRETQYF	TRBV12-3/TRBV12-4	TRBJ2-5
CASSQDSGPGDEKLFF	TRBV4-3	TRBJ1-4
CASSVAQGPYNEQFF	TRBV9	TRBJ2-1
CASSPILILIAEDRAKEETQYF	TRBV18	TRBJ2-5
CASSPGLRDTEAFF	TRBV11-1	TRBJ1-1
CASSSPGQGSYGYTF	TRBV7-9	TRBJ1-2
CASSLQGFGDTQYF	TRBV4-1	TRBJ2-3
CASSAAGTRGHEQFF	TRBV7-3	TRBJ2-1
CSVEWGGWNEQFF	TRBV29-1	TRBJ2-1
CASSYLSGGSYEQYF	TRBV6-5	TRBJ2-7
CSVEDAITGELFF	TRBV29-1	TRBJ2-2
CASSAGTPYNEQFF	TRBV27	TRBJ2-1
CAHAKTQGVDGYTF	TRBV10-3	TRBJ1-2
CASSPAGLNEKLFF	TRBV18	TRBJ1-4
CASSFPGKAGEKLFF	TRBV7-9	TRBJ1-4
CATSREVSLYTF	TRBV15	TRBJ1-2
CASSGWDNEQFF	TRBV9	TRBJ2-1
CASSEDRGKQYF	TRBV2	TRBJ2-3
CASSIATGTEQYF	TRBV19	TRBJ2-7
CASSPGGGREQFF	TRBV6-2/TRBV6-3	TRBJ2-1
CASSRGSGYGYTF	TRBV28	TRBJ1-2
CASSLGAGFNEKLFF	TRBV7-9	TRBJ1-4
CASSSQPNTEAFF	TRBV5-1	TRBJ1-1
CASSSDSREKLFF	TRBV27	TRBJ1-4
CASSIWTGDQPQHF	TRBV19	TRBJ1-5
CASSLAPANYNEQFF	TRBV28	TRBJ2-1
CASSKAGTGAEFGYTF	TRBV21-1	TRBJ1-2
CSVRTGKQETQYF	TRBV29-1	TRBJ2-5
CASSLGLTQETQYF	TRBV5-4	TRBJ2-5
CASSLDTGGGTEAFF	TRBV11-2	TRBJ1-1
CASSLEGWPEAFF	TRBV5-8	TRBJ1-1
CASSQAKGPNYGYTF	TRBV14	TRBJ1-2
CASSFRTVSGNTIYF	TRBV7-9	TRBJ1-3
CASSLLAGGITDTQYF	TRBV5-5	TRBJ2-3
CASSLKGTGLDEQYF	TRBV3-1/TRBV3-2	TRBJ2-7
CASSADRGISGANVLTF	TRBV9	TRBJ2-6
CATSRDGDSHYGYTF	TRBV15	TRBJ1-2
CASSHETGVYGYTF	TRBV3-1/TRBV3-2	TRBJ1-2
CATSVDVSEAFF	TRBV15	TRBJ1-1
CASSFGRQTYNSPLHF	TRBV11-2	TRBJ1-6
CASGGQYTEAFF	TRBV12-3/TRBV12-4	TRBJ1-1
CASSDYPAVFF	TRBV6-1	TRBJ2-1
CASGDMPSTDTQYF	TRBV5-8	TRBJ2-3
CASSEAEGVPQHF	TRBV6-1	TRBJ1-5
CASSVDQTAQETQYF	TRBV9	TRBJ2-5
CASRTRGNNSPLHF	TRBV2	TRBJ1-6
CASTLRGHRAFF	TRBV28	TRBJ1-1
CATSRDAPNYGYTF	TRBV15	TRBJ1-2
CASSESGGADTQYF	TRBV6-4	TRBJ2-3
CATSRGTYNTGELFF	TRBV2	TRBJ2-2